Listed here are 24 T cell receptor beta chains from one sample, sequenced in a study of CD8 T cells in Susac syndrome (dated by TCRdb to the late 2010s). Library prep was done by the immunoSEQ multiplex PCR assay. RNA was extracted with the RNeasy kit and roughly 0.5 to 1 ug was reverse transcribed using random hexamers. TCRdb reprocessing: public reads trimmed at Q25 with fastp, clones called with MiXCR, in-frame beta chains kept. Duplicate CDR3 protein sequences are folded into a single record with the most common DNA and genes. The sample table holds under 200,000 distinct CDR3 sequences, of which almost 96% were seen once. In total, the top ten clones hold around 0.1% of the sample. What was sequenced was CD4+ T cells from PBMCs. Receptors originate from a human donor with Susac syndrome.

The chain employs TRBV5-1 and TRBJ2-2; D uncertain. The germline V and J ends were trimmed by 4 bases and 0 bases, with 4 bases remaining between them. The CDR3 has 13 amino acids. Germline V gene lookup returns CDR1 SGHRS and CDR2 YFSETQ. The CDR3: CASSGTNTGELFF. The CDR3 DNA follows: TGCGCCAGCAGCGGCACGAACACCGGGGAGCTGTTTTTT.

The chain links TRBV28 to TRBJ2-3; D is unclear. The ends were cut back, 2 bases at V and 2 bases at J, with 11 bases in the middle. The CDR3 is made up of 15 amino acids. CDR1 is MDHEN and CDR2 is SYDVKM in the germline V gene. CDR3 protein: CASSLIGSPTDTQYF. CDR3 nucleotide sequence: TGTGCCAGCAGTTTAATTGGGTCCCCCACAGATACGCAGTATTTT.

The chain recombines TRBV12-3 or TRBV12-4 with TRBJ2-2; TRBD2 might be the D (5 bases). The CDR3 sequence is 12 residues long. Trimming took 3 bases from V and 13 from J, leaving 12 bases between them. The CDR3 reads CASSFGYGRLFF. CDR3 sequence (DNA): TGTGCCAGCAGTTTCGGTTATGGGAGGCTGTTTTTT.

The chain employs TRBV3-1 and TRBJ2-5; tentative D call: TRBD2 (7 bases). The CDR3 loop spans 15 amino acids. V was clipped by 2 bases and J by 3 bases, with 13 bases between them. Germline CDR1 LGHDT, CDR2 YNNKEL (reference sequence). The DNA of the CDR3 is TGTGCCAGCAGCCAAAGGCGGGGGCGCGAAGAGACCCAGTACTTC. Its translation: CASSQRRGREETQYF.

This chain connects TRBV11-1 to TRBJ2-2, with D perhaps TRBD1 or TRBD2 (5 bases each). Germline-derived CDR1 and CDR2 are SGHAT and FQDESV (reference sequence). The CDR3 extends over 13 amino acids. V was shortened by 5 bases and J by 7 bases, with 11 bases between the two germline ends. In nucleotides, the CDR3 is TGTGCCAGCAGCCGCTGGGGGAGCGGGGAGCTGTTTTTT. Translating gives CASSRWGSGELFF.

V usage is TRBV20-1 and J usage is TRBJ1-4, with D unclear. Trimming cost V 3 bases and J 10 bases, with 12 bases left between them. This CDR3 region has 12 residues. CDR1 and CDR2 (germline): DFQATT, SNEGSKA (reference sequence). DNA for the CDR3: TGCAGTGCTAGTCACGAGGGTGGAAAACTGTTTTTT. Protein product: CSASHEGGKLFF.

The V and J genes are TRBV12-3 or TRBV12-4 and TRBJ1-5, with D possibly TRBD1 on 6 matching bases. V was cut by 3 bases and J by 4 bases, with 10 bases left in between. The CDR3 has 14 amino acids. CDR3 loop: CASSFSGANQPQHF. Here the CDR3 DNA reads TGTGCCAGCAGTTTCTCGGGGGCTAATCAGCCCCAGCATTTT.

The V and J genes are TRBV4-3 and TRBJ2-3; TRBD2 matches 15 bases. The CDR3 contains 17 residues. Unmatched junction bases numbered 4, after V lost 4 bases and J lost 2 bases. Germline CDR1 LGHNA, CDR2 YSLEER. The CDR3 protein is CASSLGTSGGSTDTQYF. The CDR3 DNA reads TGCGCCAGCAGCCTCGGGACTAGCGGGGGGTCCACAGATACGCAGTATTTT.

This chain joins TRBV7-3 and TRBJ2-1; the match to TRBD1 covers 8 bases. CDR3 length: 15 amino acids. Trimming removed 6 bases from V and 7 bases from J; junction bases left unmatched: 11. Per the germline V gene, CDR1 is SGHTA and CDR2 is FQGTGA. For the CDR3, the DNA is TGTGCCAGCAGTAGACAGGGGCGTATCGGGAATGAGCAGTTCTTC. The encoded protein is CASSRQGRIGNEQFF.

The chain joins TRBV30 to TRBJ1-1; D is undetermined. The V and J ends lost 1 base and 11 bases respectively, with 14 bases between them. CDR1 is GTSNPN and CDR2 is SVGIG in the germline V gene (reference sequence). The CDR3 runs to 12 residues. CDR3 bases: TGTGCCTGGAGTGCCCGGCCTATCGGGGCTTTCTTT. Residues: CAWSARPIGAFF.

The V and J genes are TRBV12-3 or TRBV12-4 and TRBJ1-1, with D perhaps TRBD1 (6 bases). The CDR3 loop spans 13 amino acids. V lost 5 bases and J lost 4, with 11 bases in between. CDR3 in amino acids: CASSPTGFTEAFF. The CDR3 nucleotides read TGTGCCAGCAGTCCCACAGGGTTCACTGAAGCTTTCTTT.

This clonotype was recorded once. The rearrangement joins TRBV30 to TRBJ2-7; weak D call: TRBD1 (5 bases). CDR3 length equals 13 residues. The V gene's germline CDR1 is GTSNPN and CDR2 SVGIG (reference sequence). V lost 2 bases, J lost 2 bases, and 10 bases lay in between. CDR3 sequence reads: CAWSHTGPYEQYF. The CDR3 DNA sequence: TGTGCCTGGAGTCACACAGGACCCTACGAGCAGTACTTC. The full variable domain, rest sourced from reference TRBV30 and TRBJ2-7, is SQTIHQWPATLVQPVGSPLSLECTVEGTSNPNLYWYRQAAGRGLQLLFYSVGIGQISSEVPQNLSASRPQDRQFILSSKKLLLSDSGFYLCAWSHTGPYEQYFGPGTRLTVT.

This clonotype was seen a single time. The chain links TRBV3-1 to TRBJ1-1; D not certain. CDR3 size: 16 residues. Trimming removed 0 bases from V and 4 bases from J, with 15 bases in between. Germline V CDR1 and CDR2: LGHDT, YNNKEL (reference sequence). The CDR3, as DNA: TGTGCCAGCAGCCAAGATACGGCTTCGGGAGGCACTGAAGCTTTCTTT. It is translated as CASSQDTASGGTEAFF.

The chain couples TRBV6-5 to TRBJ2-7, with no clear D. This CDR3 has 14 residues. Germline CDR1 is MNHEY and CDR2 is SVGAGI. The V and J ends lost 0 bases and 2 bases respectively, with 8 bases between them. In DNA, the CDR3 is TGTGCCAGCAGTTACTCACCCATGACCTACGAGCAGTACTTC. It codes for CASSYSPMTYEQYF.

The chain is built from TRBV19 and TRBJ1-5; weak D call: TRBD1 (6 bases). Germline V gene sequence: CDR1 LNHDA, CDR2 SQIVND (reference sequence). V was pared by 4 bases and J by 0 bases, with 13 bases between. This CDR3 region has 16 residues. CDR3 in DNA: TGTGCCAGTAGTACGCCCCCGACAGGTAGCAATCAGCCCCAGCATTTT. Protein: CASSTPPTGSNQPQHF. The whole variable domain, remainder taken from reference TRBV19 and TRBJ1-5, is DGGITQSPKYLFRKEGQNVTLSCEQNLNHDAMYWYRQDPGQGLRLIYYSQIVNDFQKGDIAEGYSVSREKKESFPLTVTSAQKNPTAFYLCASSTPPTGSNQPQHFGDGTRLSIL.

The V call is TRBV30, the J call TRBJ1-1, with unresolved D. The V end lost 5 bases, the J end lost 6 bases, and 19 bases lay between the germline ends. The CDR3 loop spans 14 amino acids. Germline-derived CDR1 and CDR2 are GTSNPN and SVGIG (reference sequence). CDR3 in amino acids: CAWLHRGRKAEAFF. CDR3 coding DNA: TGTGCCTGGCTACATCGCGGTCGAAAAGCTGAAGCTTTCTTT.

This chain joins TRBV30 and TRBJ1-1; D is unclear. This CDR3 has 13 residues. V shed 3 bases and J shed 0 bases, with 8 bases lying between them. In germline, CDR1 is GTSNPN, CDR2 SVGIG (reference sequence). CDR3 in DNA: TGTGCCTGGAGGGGAGCACTGAACACTGAAGCTTTCTTT. This sequence encodes CAWRGALNTEAFF.

The chain uses TRBV4-1 and TRBJ1-5; 10 bases map to TRBD1. Germline CDR1 MGHRA, CDR2 YSYEKL. The length of the CDR3 is 15 residues. V lost 3 bases, J lost 9 bases, and 8 bases stayed unmatched. CDR3 residues: CASSHDRGPTRPQHF. CDR3 in DNA: TGCGCCAGCAGCCACGACAGGGGGCCAACCCGGCCCCAGCATTTT.

The genes are TRBV12-3 or TRBV12-4 and TRBJ1-5, with a tentative D call TRBD1 (5 bases). The CDR3 runs to 15 residues. With 6 bases removed from V and 2 bases from J, the gap between germline ends came to 14 bases. CDR3 region: CASRTGTSGNQPQHF. CDR3 in DNA: TGTGCCAGCAGGACGGGGACCAGTGGCAATCAGCCCCAGCATTTT.

This clonotype was observed once. V is TRBV15 and J is TRBJ1-4; D possibly corresponds to TRBD1 (6 bases). This CDR3 region has 15 residues. V was trimmed by 5 bases and J by 5 bases, leaving 15 bases between them. Looked up from germline, CDR1 is LNHNV and CDR2 is YYDKDF (reference sequence). As DNA, the CDR3 is TGTGCCACCAGCTTCACCGGGACACCCAATGAAAAACTGTTTTTT. It yields the protein CATSFTGTPNEKLFF.

This rearrangement joins TRBV3-1 to TRBJ1-3; D ambiguous. V lost 0 bases, J lost 11 bases, and 14 bases lay in between. CDR1 and CDR2 from the germline V gene are LGHDT and YNNKEL (reference sequence). The CDR3 has 14 residues. The CDR3: CASSQDLRRSPIYF. For the CDR3, the DNA is TGTGCCAGCAGCCAAGACTTAAGACGGTCCCCCATATATTTT. Full variable domain (outside the CDR3, taken from reference TRBV3-1 and TRBJ1-3): DTAVSQTPKYLVTQMGNDKSIKCEQNLGHDTMYWYKQDSKKFLKIMFSYNNKELIINETVPNRFSPKSPDKAHLNLHINSLELGDSAVYFCASSQDLRRSPIYFGEGSWLTVV.

The chain joins TRBV12-3 or TRBV12-4 to TRBJ2-7; 11 nucleotides match TRBD2. Trimming removed 5 bases from V and 5 bases from J; junction bases left unmatched: 8. This CDR3 region has 15 residues. CDR3 DNA: TGTGCCAGCAGTAGCTATAGCGGGGGGGTCGACGAGCAGTACTTC. Amino acid sequence: CASSSYSGGVDEQYF.

The chain uses TRBV5-4 and TRBJ2-2; 8 bases fit TRBD2. CDR3 length: 14 residues. Trimming cost V 0 bases and J 7 bases; bases outside gene matches: 2. CDR1 is SGHNT, CDR2 YYREEE, per germline (reference sequence). Here the CDR3 reads CASSLAAGGGELFF. The CDR3 DNA reads TGTGCCAGCAGCTTGGCGGCGGGGGGCGGGGAGCTGTTTTTT.

This sequence joins TRBV29-1 and TRBJ1-1; D perhaps matches TRBD1 (5 bases). Trimming pared 0 bases from V and 10 bases from J, leaving 15 bases between. Germline V gene data show CDR1 as SQVTM and CDR2 as ANQGSEA. This CDR3 spans 13 amino acids. CDR3 in amino acids: CSVEENRDGAAFF. In nucleotides, the CDR3 is TGCAGCGTTGAAGAGAATAGGGACGGTGCAGCTTTCTTT.